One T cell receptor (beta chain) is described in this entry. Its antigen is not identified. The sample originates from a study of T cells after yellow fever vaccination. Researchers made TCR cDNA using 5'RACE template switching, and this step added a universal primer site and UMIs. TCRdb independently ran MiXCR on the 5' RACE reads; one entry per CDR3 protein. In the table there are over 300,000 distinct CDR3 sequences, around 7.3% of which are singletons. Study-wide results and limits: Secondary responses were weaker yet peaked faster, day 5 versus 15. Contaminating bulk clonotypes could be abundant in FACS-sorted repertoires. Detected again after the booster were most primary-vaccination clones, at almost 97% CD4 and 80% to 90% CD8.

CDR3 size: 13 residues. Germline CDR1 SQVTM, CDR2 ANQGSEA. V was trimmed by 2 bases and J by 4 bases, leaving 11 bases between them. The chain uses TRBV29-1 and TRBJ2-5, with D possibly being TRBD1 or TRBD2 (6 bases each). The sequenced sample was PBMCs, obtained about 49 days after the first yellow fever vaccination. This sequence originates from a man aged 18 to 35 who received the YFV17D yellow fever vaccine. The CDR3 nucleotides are TGCAGCGTTGAAAGGGGGGCCACAGAGACCCAGTACTTC. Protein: CSVERGATETQYF.